The 30 T cell receptor beta chains below were found in one sample sequenced in a study of blood T cell repertoires in COVID-19. Here immunoSEQ multiplex PCR was the method, and the copy in TCRdb shows in-frame clones only, minus some. The data show 60,000 to 75,000 clones, 82% seen once. Sequenced input: peripheral blood. Every receptor here comes from a human donor in a cohort sampled during active COVID-19.

V and J are TRBV5-4 and TRBJ1-3, with TRBD1 matching over 8 bases. This CDR3 comprises 15 residues. Per germline, CDR1 SGHNT and CDR2 YYREEE (reference sequence). J gave up 4 bases and V 4 bases, and 7 bases lay outside the gene matches. As DNA, the CDR3 is TGTGCCAGCAGCGGACAGGGTAGTGAGGGAAACACCATATATTTT. As protein: CASSGQGSEGNTIYF. The whole variable domain, remainder taken from reference TRBV5-4 and TRBJ1-3, is ETGVTQSPTHLIKTRGQQVTLRCSSQSGHNTVSWYQQALGQGPQFIFQYYREEENGRGNFPPRFSGLQFPNYSSELNVNALELDDSALYLCASSGQGSEGNTIYFGEGSWLTVV.

The genes are TRBV5-1 and TRBJ2-1; possible D gene TRBD2, 6 bases. V lost 0 bases and J lost 8, with 15 bases in between. CDR3 length: 15 residues. Germline assignment: CDR1 SGHRS and CDR2 YFSETQ. The CDR3 sequence is CASSLESGEVDEQFF. For the CDR3, the DNA is TGCGCCAGCAGCTTGGAGTCGGGGGAGGTGGATGAGCAGTTCTTC.

V is TRBV5-1 and J is TRBJ2-1; maybe TRBD1 (6 bases). Trimming left V 4 bases short and J 5 bases short, with 13 bases between. Germline values: CDR1 SGHRS, CDR2 YFSETQ. This CDR3 is built from 14 residues. The DNA for the CDR3 is TGCGCCAGCAGCCAACAGGGATCCGACAATGAGCAGTTCTTC. It is translated as CASSQQGSDNEQFF.

This clone turned up a few times. The genes are TRBV25-1 and TRBJ1-4, with TRBD1 identical over 8 bases. Trimming at V came to 4 bases and at J to 2 bases, leaving 6 bases not matched to a gene. There are 16 residues in the CDR3. Per the germline V gene, CDR1 is MGHDK and CDR2 is SYGVNS. CDR3 in DNA: TGTGCCAGCAGTGCAAGACAGGGGCCCACTAATGAAAAACTGTTTTTT. It is translated as CASSARQGPTNEKLFF.

The J gene is TRBJ1-3, the V gene TRBV3-1 (or the pseudogene TRBV3-2); 10 positions agree with TRBD1. CDR1 and CDR2 (germline): LGHDT, YNNKEL (reference sequence). This CDR3 spans 17 amino acids. After removal of 0 bases from V and 3 bases from J, the junction contained 5 bases not matched to a gene. CDR3 amino acids: CASSQEWDRGGGNTIYF. CDR3 DNA: TGTGCCAGCAGCCAAGAGTGGGACAGGGGTGGTGGAAACACCATATATTTT.

V gene TRBV7-9 combines with J gene TRBJ2-1; 14 bases match TRBD2. V was clipped by 4 bases and J by 8 bases; unmatched bases: 10. The CDR3 loop spans 17 amino acids. From germline, CDR1 is SEHNR and CDR2 FQNEAQ (reference sequence). The CDR3 loop reads CASSSSRRGLAGDEQFF. DNA for the CDR3: TGTGCCAGCAGCTCCTCTCGAAGGGGACTAGCGGGGGATGAGCAGTTCTTC.

The J gene is TRBJ2-3, the V gene TRBV28, with TRBD2 matching over 9 bases. The germline CDR1 and CDR2 sequences are MDHEN and SYDVKM. J lost 4 bases, V lost 4 bases, and 18 bases had no gene match. This CDR3 spans 19 amino acids. In DNA, the CDR3 is TGTGCCAGCAGTTGGCTTGGCGGGATAGCGGGGGCCCAATCAGATACGCAGTATTTT. Translating it yields CASSWLGGIAGAQSDTQYF.

The chain employs TRBV25-1 and TRBJ1-4, with D maybe TRBD1 (5 bases). Trimming cost V 3 bases and J 8 bases, with 13 bases left between them. Germline lookup yields CDR1 MGHDK and CDR2 SYGVNS. This CDR3 has 14 amino acids. The CDR3 bases are TGTGCCAGCAGTGATAGGCAGGGTGAAGAAAAACTGTTTTTT. Its translation is CASSDRQGEEKLFF.

The chain employs TRBV6-5 and TRBJ2-1, with 12 positions matching TRBD2. Unmatched junction bases numbered 11, after V lost 5 bases and J lost 12 bases. The CDR3 has 15 amino acids. In germline, CDR1 is MNHEY, CDR2 SVGAGI. This CDR3 is CASSPTWTSGVSQFF. The DNA of the CDR3 is TGTGCCAGCAGTCCTACTTGGACTAGCGGGGTATCGCAGTTCTTC.

The V call is TRBV11-2, the J call TRBJ2-5; no clear D. This CDR3 contains 12 residues. From germline, CDR1 is SGHAT and CDR2 FQNNGV. Trimming removed 3 bases at V and 8 bases at J, with 10 bases between. This CDR3 is CASSFPSGTQYF. In nucleotides, the CDR3 is TGTGCCAGCAGCTTTCCGTCCGGTACCCAGTACTTC.

The chain carries TRBV27 and TRBJ1-5, with a possible D match to TRBD1 (6 bases). CDR3 size: 15 residues. CDR1 and CDR2 (germline): MNHEY, SMNVEV (reference sequence). The V end lost 8 bases, the J end lost 8 bases, and 22 bases lay between the germline ends. CDR3 sequence (DNA): TGTGCCAGCTCAAATCTACAGGGAATAGTGGAGCCCCAGCATTTT. Amino acids: CASSNLQGIVEPQHF.

The chain has TRBV10-3 and TRBJ2-1, with D hard to call. Per the germline V gene, CDR1 is ENHRY and CDR2 is SYGVKD. The CDR3 has 11 amino acids. The V gene lost 4 bases and the J gene lost 7 bases, with 5 bases spanning the gap. This CDR3 is CAISVRNEQFF. Here the CDR3 DNA reads TGTGCCATCAGTGTCAGGAATGAGCAGTTCTTC.

The chain joins TRBV5-5 to TRBJ2-1; TRBD2 might be the D (6 bases). Trimming removed 4 bases at V and 7 bases at J, with 21 bases between. The V gene's germline CDR1 is SGHKS and CDR2 YYEKEE (reference sequence). The CDR3 is made up of 16 amino acids. The CDR3 DNA follows: TGTGCCAGCAGCCCGGAGGGGATGTTTTTTGGAAATGAGCAGTTCTTC. Protein product: CASSPEGMFFGNEQFF.

The gene calls are TRBV10-3 and TRBJ1-5, with 7 bases matching TRBD1. With 6 bases clipped from V and 3 bases from J, the junction kept 5 bases outside the gene matches. The length of the CDR3 is 14 residues. The germline CDR1 and CDR2 sequences are ENHRY and SYGVKD. The CDR3, as DNA: TGTGCCATCAGCCAGACAGGGTACAATCAGCCCCAGCATTTT. As protein: CAISQTGYNQPQHF.

The V gene is TRBV19, the J gene TRBJ1-2; D not resolved. This CDR3 is built from 13 residues. The germline V gene has CDR1 LNHDA and CDR2 SQIVND (reference sequence). The V and J ends lost 3 bases and 4 bases respectively, with 9 bases between them. The CDR3 protein is CASSIYGSYGYTF. The CDR3, as DNA: TGTGCCAGTAGTATCTACGGTTCCTATGGCTACACCTTC.

The rearrangement uses TRBV7-9 and TRBJ2-1; 13 nucleotides agree with TRBD2. V trimming: 4 bases; J trimming: 9 bases; junction bases outside the gene matches: 9. The CDR3 has 16 residues. Germline V CDR1 and CDR2: SEHNR, FQNEAQ (reference sequence). The CDR3 loop is CASSSHQLAGGLEQFF. Written as DNA, the CDR3 is TGTGCCAGCAGCTCCCACCAACTAGCGGGGGGGCTTGAGCAGTTCTTC.

This chain joins TRBV4-1 and TRBJ2-3; 8 nucleotides line up with TRBD2. Germline values: CDR1 MGHRA, CDR2 YSYEKL. After removal of 1 base from V and 2 bases from J, the junction contained 5 bases not matched to a gene. This CDR3 region has 16 residues. The CDR3 DNA reads TGCGCCAGCAGCCAAGTGCAGCGGGGGTTCACAGATACGCAGTATTTT. Translation: CASSQVQRGFTDTQYF.

The CDR3 reads CASRRQEKNYGYTF. The DNA of the CDR3 is TGTGCCAGCCGGAGGCAGGAAAAAAACTATGGCTACACCTTC. The chain joins TRBV14 to TRBJ1-2, with D uncertain. Trimming removed 8 bases from V and 2 bases from J, with 15 bases in between. Germline CDR1 and CDR2: SGHDN and FVKESK. The CDR3 is 14 residues long.

The rearrangement links TRBV27 to TRBJ2-2; 9 bases line up with TRBD2. The CDR3 consists of 17 residues. Germline loops: CDR1 MNHEY, CDR2 SMNVEV (reference sequence). Trimming cost V 5 bases and J 5 bases; bases outside gene matches: 12. CDR3 region: CASSRNRGGAGTGELFF. Here the CDR3 DNA reads TGTGCCAGCAGTCGAAATCGCGGGGGGGCCGGGACCGGGGAGCTGTTTTTT.

The V gene is TRBV6-5, the J gene TRBJ1-5; D remains ambiguous. V was pared by 2 bases and J by 6 bases, with 14 bases between. This CDR3 spans 15 amino acids. Germline CDR1 reads MNHEY; CDR2 reads SVGAGI. Here the CDR3 DNA reads TGTGCCAGCAGTTACGGTGGGTTAGCGGGTCAGCCCCAGCATTTT. Protein product: CASSYGGLAGQPQHF.

The chain combines TRBV18 with TRBJ2-2; perhaps TRBD2 as D (5 bases). V dropped 3 bases and J dropped 0 bases, with 11 bases sitting between them. The CDR3 runs 16 residues. In germline, CDR1 is KGHSH, CDR2 LQKENI. The CDR3 reads CASSPRGQANTGELFF. CDR3 bases: TGTGCCAGCTCACCCCGCGGGCAGGCGAACACCGGGGAGCTGTTTTTT.

The chain carries TRBV9 and TRBJ2-7; 10 positions agree with TRBD1. The J segment lost 7 bases and the V segment lost 3 bases, leaving 10 bases of the junction unmatched. The CDR3 has 15 amino acids. Looked up from germline, CDR1 is SGDLS and CDR2 is YYNGEE. For the CDR3, the DNA is TGTGCCAGCAGCGCGGCGACAGGGGGCGCGGGAGAGCAGTACTTC. Its translation is CASSAATGGAGEQYF.

The chain couples TRBV5-1 to TRBJ1-1; D gene unclear. The V end lost 4 bases, the J end lost 1 base, and 8 bases lay between the germline ends. The germline gives CDR1 SGHRS, CDR2 YFSETQ. CDR3 length equals 13 residues. The CDR3 coding sequence is TGCGCCAGCAGCCCGAGGTGGAACACTGAAGCTTTCTTT. Amino acids: CASSPRWNTEAFF.

V and J are TRBV3-1 (or the pseudogene TRBV3-2) and TRBJ1-1; no definite D call. V was clipped by 4 bases and J by 1 base, with 7 bases between them. Germline CDR1 and CDR2: LGHDT and YNNKEL (reference sequence). This CDR3 comprises 13 residues. As DNA, the CDR3 is TGTGCCAGCAGCCCCCCAGGGAACACTGAAGCTTTCTTT. This gives the protein CASSPPGNTEAFF.

The CDR3 reads CASHYRAREGTEAFF. CDR3 DNA: TGTGCCAGCCACTACAGAGCTCGTGAGGGCACTGAAGCTTTCTTT. The rearrangement uses TRBV5-5 and TRBJ1-1; the D is unclear. The germline V gene encodes CDR1 SGHKS and CDR2 YYEKEE (reference sequence). There are 15 residues in the CDR3. V was cut by 7 bases and J by 4 bases, with 20 bases left in between.

The genes are TRBV28 and TRBJ2-7, with TRBD1 identical over 7 bases. The CDR3 has 15 residues. V lost 6 bases, J lost 7 bases, and 15 bases stayed unmatched. Germline-derived CDR1 and CDR2 are MDHEN and SYDVKM. CDR3: CASSEWAGGFDEQYV. The CDR3 DNA is TGTGCCAGCAGCGAATGGGCAGGGGGTTTCGATGAGCAGTACGTC.

This clone was found a few times. DNA of the CDR3: TGCGCCAGCACGGCGGGGAGCTCCTACAATGAGCAGTTCTTC. Residues: CASTAGSSYNEQFF. This chain uses TRBV5-1 with TRBJ2-1; the D gene is possibly TRBD2 (6 bases). This CDR3 contains 14 residues. CDR1 and CDR2 (germline): SGHRS, YFSETQ. Trimming removed 6 bases from V and 0 bases from J, with 10 bases in between.

This clone was counted only a few times. The chain combines TRBV6-5 with TRBJ1-1; a possible D gene is TRBD1 (6 bases). This CDR3 contains 14 residues. In germline, CDR1 is MNHEY, CDR2 SVGAGI. Trimming shortened V by 5 bases and J by 3 bases, and 13 bases separated the two germline ends. The CDR3 reads CASSPQGPDTEAFF. The CDR3 DNA reads as TGTGCCAGCAGTCCCCAGGGGCCTGACACTGAAGCTTTCTTT.

In this sample, this clone turned up a few times. This chain connects TRBV7-6 to TRBJ2-2; the D gene is possibly TRBD1 (6 bases). The CDR3 spans 16 residues. Trimming took 2 bases from V and 3 from J, leaving 13 bases between them. Germline loops: CDR1 SGHVS, CDR2 FNYEAQ. CDR3 protein: CASSLFWDKYTGELFF. In nucleotides, the CDR3 is TGTGCCAGCAGCTTATTCTGGGACAAATACACCGGGGAGCTGTTTTTT.

The chain employs TRBV6-6 and TRBJ2-7, with D hard to call. Trimming took off 5 bases at V and 6 bases at J, with 11 bases between the two ends. The CDR3 loop spans 12 amino acids. Germline-derived CDR1 and CDR2 are MNHNY and SVGAGI (reference sequence). Here the CDR3 DNA reads TGTGCCAGCAGTCAGCCTTCGGGCGAGCAGTACTTC. Residues: CASSQPSGEQYF.